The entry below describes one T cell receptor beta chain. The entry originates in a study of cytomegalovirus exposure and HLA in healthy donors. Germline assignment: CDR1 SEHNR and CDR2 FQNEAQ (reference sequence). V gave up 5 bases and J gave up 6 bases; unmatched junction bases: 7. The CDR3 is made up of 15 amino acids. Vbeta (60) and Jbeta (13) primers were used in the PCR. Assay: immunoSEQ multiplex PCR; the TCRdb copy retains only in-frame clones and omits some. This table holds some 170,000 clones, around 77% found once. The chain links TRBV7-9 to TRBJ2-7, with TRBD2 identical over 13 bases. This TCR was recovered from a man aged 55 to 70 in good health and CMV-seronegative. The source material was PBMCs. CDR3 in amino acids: CASSLRTSGSSEQYF. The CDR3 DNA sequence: TGTGCCAGCAGCCTTCGGACTAGCGGGAGCTCCGAGCAGTACTTC.